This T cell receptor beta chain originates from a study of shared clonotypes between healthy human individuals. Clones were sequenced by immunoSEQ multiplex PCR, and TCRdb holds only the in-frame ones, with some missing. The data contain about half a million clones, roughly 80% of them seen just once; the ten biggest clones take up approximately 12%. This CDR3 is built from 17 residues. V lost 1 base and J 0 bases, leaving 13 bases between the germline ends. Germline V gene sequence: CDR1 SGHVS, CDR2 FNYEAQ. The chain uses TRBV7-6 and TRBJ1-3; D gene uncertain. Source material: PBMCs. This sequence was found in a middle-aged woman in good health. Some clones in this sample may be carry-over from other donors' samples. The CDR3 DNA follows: TGTGCCAGCAGCTTAGAATGGGGTCGGGCCTCTGGAAACACCATATATTTT. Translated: CASSLEWGRASGNTIYF.